This TCR beta chain was profiled in a study of technical replicates of blood from a handful of donors. Only in-frame clones appear in the TCRdb table, and some are missing; sequencing was by immunoSEQ multiplex PCR. The repertoire holds 60,000 to 65,000 clones, with approximately 86% as singletons. Sequencing input: PBMCs. The clonotype comes from a human donor in good health. Some clones in this sample may be carry-over from other donors' samples.

The CDR3 spells CASRLTSGGKQYF. In DNA, the CDR3 is TGTGCCAGCAGACTGACTAGCGGGGGTAAACAGTACTTC. The chain employs TRBV2 and TRBJ2-7; TRBD2 aligns across 12 bases. CDR1 and CDR2 from the germline V gene are SNHLY and FYNNEI. V was clipped by 6 bases and J by 10 bases; unmatched bases: 7. CDR3 length: 13 amino acids.